These 4 T cell receptor beta chains share one sample of origin, sequenced in a study of neoadjuvant nivolumab and ipilimumab in lung cancer. Profiling relied on immunoSEQ multiplex PCR, and the TCRdb table lists in-frame clones only, not all of them. The table includes nearly 2,000 clones, about 85% detected once. The starting material was tumor tissue, obtained before neoadjuvant nivolumab, alone or with ipilimumab. These receptors all come from an adult with non-small cell lung cancer.

This clone was seen more than once but under ten times. J is TRBJ2-5 and V is TRBV9, with D possibly called TRBD1 or TRBD2 (6 bases each). Per the germline V gene, CDR1 is SGDLS and CDR2 is YYNGEE. The CDR3 contains 14 residues. V gave up 0 bases and J gave up 5 bases, with 11 bases separating them. The CDR3 bases are TGTGCCAGCAGCGTAGCGGGGGCTCGTGAGACCCAGTACTTC. Encoded protein: CASSVAGARETQYF.

The rearrangement uses TRBV23-1 and TRBJ1-5; D not resolved. TRBV23-1 is assigned to the ORF class and has an uncertain function. The CDR3 extends over 17 amino acids. Trimming cost V 0 bases and J 0 bases, with 12 bases left between them. CDR3 bases: TGCGCCAGCAGTCAATCTAGGGCGCAGTATAGCAATCAGCCCCAGCATTTT. This gives the protein CASSQSRAQYSNQPQHF.

The gene calls are TRBV25-1 and TRBJ1-3, with D perhaps TRBD1 (6 bases). Deletions cut 8 bases from V and 4 bases from J, with 9 bases between. The V gene's germline CDR1 is MGHDK and CDR2 SYGVNS. This CDR3 has 12 residues. In DNA, the CDR3 is TGTGCCAGCCAAGGACAGGGAAACACCATATATTTT. Amino acids: CASQGQGNTIYF.

This clone showed up just a few times. The V and J genes are TRBV5-1 and TRBJ1-1; 8 positions match TRBD1. V was clipped by 4 bases and J by 13 bases; unmatched bases: 9. Germline CDR1 reads SGHRS; CDR2 reads YFSETQ. The CDR3 is made up of 12 amino acids. The CDR3 reads CASSPGQGGLFF. DNA for the CDR3: TGCGCCAGCAGCCCTGGACAGGGAGGCCTTTTCTTT.